The clone carrying this TCR beta chain was seen a few times. Antigen: not known. This entry comes from a study of beta chain features in type 1 diabetes. Findings and caveats of the study: Relative to healthy donors, patients appeared to have naive, central memory and Treg TCRB repertoires that were more similar. Within each of all four CD4+ subsets, Type 1 diabetes patients had TCRB CDR3s that were moderately but significantly shorter. It was not settled here whether HLA type affects TCRB rearrangement.

The isolated RNA, all of it, was reverse transcribed, so expressed TCRB transcripts were what got sequenced. Data came from immunoSEQ multiplex PCR; TCRdb stores just in-frame clones and leaves some out. The data hold around 170,000 clones, with 7% to 9.5% observed a single time. Every donor provided one heparinised blood draw, which averaged approximately 120 mL. CDR3 size: 16 residues. V was pared by 4 bases and J by 0 bases, with 4 bases of the junction left unmatched. Per the germline V gene, CDR1 is SGHNT and CDR2 is YYREEE (reference sequence). The TCR originated in a woman in her thirties with type 1 diabetes. Specimen: central memory CD4+ T cells from blood. The chain recombines TRBV5-4 with TRBJ2-3, with 11 bases matching TRBD2. The CDR3 spells CASSPIAGGSTDTQYF. The DNA of the CDR3 is TGTGCCAGCAGCCCGATAGCGGGAGGGAGCACAGATACGCAGTATTTT.